A single TCR beta chain is shown here with its context. Clones were read by immunoSEQ multiplex PCR, and TCRdb kept only the in-frame ones, dropping some. The repertoire consists of almost 70,000 clones, with 65% to 80% occurring once and the leading ten covering around 2.3%. The data were taken from a study of OX40 agonist ivuxolimab in advanced cancers. V was trimmed by 4 bases and J by 11 bases, leaving 16 bases between them. The CDR3 spans 13 residues. Germline V gene lookup returns CDR1 KGHSH and CDR2 LQKENI. The chain employs TRBV18 and TRBJ2-3; D is tentatively TRBD1 or TRBD2 (5 bases each). This sequence originates from an adult with an advanced solid tumor such as melanoma, head and neck, liver or kidney cancer. Sequencing used CD4+ or CD8+ T cells sorted from blood, obtained in a trial of the OX40 agonist ivuxolimab. The CDR3 sequence is CASSLGPQGVQYF. CDR3 coding DNA: TGTGCCAGCTCACTGGGACCCCAGGGAGTGCAGTATTTT.